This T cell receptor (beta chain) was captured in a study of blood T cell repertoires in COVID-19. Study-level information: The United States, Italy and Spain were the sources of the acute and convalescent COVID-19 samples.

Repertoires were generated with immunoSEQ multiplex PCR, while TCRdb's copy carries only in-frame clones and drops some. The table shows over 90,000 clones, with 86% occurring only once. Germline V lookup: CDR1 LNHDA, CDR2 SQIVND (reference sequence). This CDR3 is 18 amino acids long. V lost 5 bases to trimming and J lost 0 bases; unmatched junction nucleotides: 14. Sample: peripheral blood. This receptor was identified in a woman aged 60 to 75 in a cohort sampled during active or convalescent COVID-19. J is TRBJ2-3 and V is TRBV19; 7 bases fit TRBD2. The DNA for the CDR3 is TGTGCCAGTAGTTTCTCTGACCAGCGGGGCTCCAGCACAGATACGCAGTATTTT. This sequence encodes CASSFSDQRGSSTDTQYF.